Detailed here is one TCR beta chain. No antigen is known for it. Method: immunoSEQ multiplex PCR; TCRdb's copy keeps in-frame clones and lacks some. The table shows around 160,000 clones, with around 82% occurring only once. This sample was taken from a study of cytomegalovirus exposure and HLA in healthy donors. Study background: The same platform was used for the 90 to 150 validation repertoires as for the approximately 720 first-cohort repertoires, as reported in a later analysis.

Study conclusions and caveats: Overall, around 150 TCR beta chains were annotated as cytomegalovirus-associated.

Among the 90 to 150 subjects of the validation cohort, separate from the roughly 670-subject first cohort, were the donors. V was pared by 0 bases and J by 4 bases, with 8 bases between. The CDR3 is 14 residues long. Germline values: CDR1 SGHTA, CDR2 FQGTGA. This TCR came from a man aged 25-45 years in good health and CMV-seropositive. The source material was PBMCs. This sequence joins TRBV7-3 and TRBJ2-3; unclear D gene. CDR3 sequence reads: CASSLTSTADTQYF. The CDR3 bases are TGTGCCAGCAGCTTAACATCAACGGCAGATACGCAGTATTTT. Drawing the rest from reference TRBV7-3 and TRBJ2-3, the complete variable domain is GAGVSQTPSNKVTEKGKYVELRCDPISGHTALYWYRQSLGQGPEFLIYFQGTGAADDSGLPNDRFFAVRPEGSVSTLKIQRTERGDSAVYLCASSLTSTADTQYFGPGTRLTVL.